Below, 8 T cell receptor beta chains from the same sample are listed, as sequenced in a study of blood T cell repertoires in COVID-19. Produced via immunoSEQ multiplex PCR; TCRdb's table is partial and in-frame only. The sample yields about 70,000 clones, over 75% seen once. The material sequenced was peripheral blood. These receptors came from a man older than 75 with acute or convalescent COVID-19.

The chain couples TRBV4-2 to TRBJ1-2; 9 nucleotides line up with TRBD1. Trimming took 1 base from V and 4 from J; bases not matched to a gene: 1. Germline CDR1 is LGHNA and CDR2 is YNFKEQ. CDR3 size: 14 residues. The DNA for the CDR3 is TGTGCCAGCAGCCAAGCGACAGGGGGCTATGGCTACACCTTC. As protein: CASSQATGGYGYTF.

This clone has a single count. The chain couples TRBV30 to TRBJ1-6, with a tentative D call TRBD1 (6 bases). From germline, CDR1 is GTSNPN and CDR2 SVGIG (reference sequence). The CDR3 runs 15 residues. V lost 3 bases and J lost 3, with 12 bases in between. CDR3 region: CAWRGGTYYNSPLHF. CDR3 DNA: TGTGCCTGGAGGGGGGGGACATACTATAATTCACCCCTCCACTTT.

The CDR3 sequence: CASSQDLAGGAGANVLTF. DNA for the CDR3: TGCGCCAGCAGCCAAGATCTAGCGGGAGGGGCCGGGGCCAACGTCCTGACTTTC. The chain couples TRBV4-3 to TRBJ2-6; 12 bases map to TRBD2. Per germline, CDR1 LGHNA and CDR2 YSLEER. This CDR3 has 18 amino acids. Trimming at V came to 0 bases and at J to 4 bases, leaving 4 bases not matched to a gene.

The gene calls are TRBV5-1 and TRBJ2-1; 11 bases align to TRBD2. J was trimmed by 6 bases and V by 4 bases; bases with no gene match: 6. This CDR3 spans 15 amino acids. Germline lookup yields CDR1 SGHRS and CDR2 YFSETQ. This CDR3 reads CASSLGTSGVNEQFF. The DNA for the CDR3 is TGCGCCAGCAGCCTCGGGACTAGCGGCGTCAATGAGCAGTTCTTC.

For the CDR3, the DNA is TGTGCCAGTACGGCAGGCCGTAGCAATCAGCCCCAGCATTTT. Translated: CASTAGRSNQPQHF. The V gene is TRBV19, the J gene TRBJ1-5; D is ambiguous. CDR3 size: 14 residues. CDR1 and CDR2 from the germline V gene are LNHDA and SQIVND (reference sequence). Trimming removed 7 bases at V and 0 bases at J, with 10 bases between. Full variable domain (rest looked up from reference TRBV19 and TRBJ1-5): DGGITQSPKYLFRKEGQNVTLSCEQNLNHDAMYWYRQDPGQGLRLIYYSQIVNDFQKGDIAEGYSVSREKKESFPLTVTSAQKNPTAFYLCASTAGRSNQPQHFGDGTRLSIL.

The gene calls are TRBV4-3 and TRBJ2-5; 7 bases fit TRBD2. The V gene end was trimmed by 3 bases and the J gene end by 5 bases; junction bases not matched to a gene: 9. The CDR3 has 15 residues. The germline V gene encodes CDR1 LGHNA and CDR2 YSLEER. In nucleotides, the CDR3 is TGCGCCAGCAGCCACTCCCTAGGGAGGGAGGAGACCCAGTACTTC. Residues: CASSHSLGREETQYF.

In nucleotides, the CDR3 is TGCGCCAGCAGCCCGGGGACAGGTGATAATTCGGATACGCAGTATTTT. This gives the protein CASSPGTGDNSDTQYF. The chain carries TRBV5-1 and TRBJ2-3; 8 bases agree with TRBD1. CDR1 and CDR2 (germline): SGHRS, YFSETQ. V gave up 4 bases and J gave up 6 bases; unmatched junction bases: 13. This CDR3 is 16 amino acids long.

V gene TRBV28 combines with J gene TRBJ1-2; a possible D gene is TRBD1 (6 bases). The CDR3 runs to 15 residues. CDR1 is MDHEN, CDR2 SYDVKM, per germline. V was shortened by 6 bases and J by 4 bases, with 18 bases between the two germline ends. CDR3 sequence: CASREPGGGSYGYTF. CDR3 DNA: TGTGCCAGCAGGGAACCGGGAGGGGGAAGCTATGGCTACACCTTC.